The present T cell receptor (beta chain) was sequenced within a study of T-cell reconstitution after alpha-beta-depleted transplantation in children. The CDR3 has 14 amino acids. CDR1 is SGHRS and CDR2 is YFSETQ in the germline V gene. The V gene lost 2 bases and the J gene lost 6 bases, with 12 bases spanning the gap. Molecular barcoding with unique molecular identifiers was used for the TCRbeta library. MiXCR, run by TCRdb on the PCR reads, gives a single entry per CDR3 protein. The sample has 500,000 or so distinct CDR3 sequences, 32% seen once; the top ten hold around 2.5%. The chain has TRBV5-1 and TRBJ1-5; D uncertain. The source of this sequence is a human donor who donated a stem cell graft to a child with aplastic anemia. The input for sequencing was PBMCs from the stem cell graft donor, taken from the stem cell graft. CDR3 nucleotides: TGCGCCAGCAGCTTCTGGGGAGAGGGTCAGCCCCAGCATTTT. It yields the protein CASSFWGEGQPQHF.